What follows describes a single TCR beta chain. The antigen remains unidentified. As for the donors, each was a healthy bone marrow donor. Nominally healthy donors provided the samples, though records likely missed some immune exposures. This sample is part of a study of cytomegalovirus exposure and HLA in healthy donors. The study's findings and limits: Altogether, about 160 TCR beta chains were recorded as cytomegalovirus-associated.

This CDR3 has 15 residues. CDR1 SEHNR and CDR2 FQNEAQ come from the germline V gene (reference sequence). V lost 4 bases and J lost 5; bases outside the gene matches: 6. Primers: 60 Vbeta forward and 13 Jbeta reverse. The table came from immunoSEQ multiplex PCR; TCRdb's copy has only in-frame clones and leaves some out. The sample carries around 130,000 clones, about three quarters recorded once. The gene calls are TRBV7-9 and TRBJ1-2; TRBD1 matches at 11 bases. The sequence was obtained from a man in his forties in good health and CMV-seronegative. Sequenced input: PBMCs. CDR3 nucleotide sequence: TGTGCCAGCAGCTGGGACAGGGGGTTTGATTATGGCTACACCTTC. It codes for CASSWDRGFDYGYTF.